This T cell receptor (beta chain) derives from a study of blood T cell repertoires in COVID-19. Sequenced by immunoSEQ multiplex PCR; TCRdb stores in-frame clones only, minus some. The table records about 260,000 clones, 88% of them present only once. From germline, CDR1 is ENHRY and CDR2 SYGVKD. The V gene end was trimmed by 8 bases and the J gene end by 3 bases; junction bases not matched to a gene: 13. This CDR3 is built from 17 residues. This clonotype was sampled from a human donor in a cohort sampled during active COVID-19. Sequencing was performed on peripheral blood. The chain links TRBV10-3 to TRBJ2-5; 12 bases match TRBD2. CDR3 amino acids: CAISTDSPSGREETQYF. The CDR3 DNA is TGTGCCATCTCCACCGATTCGCCTAGCGGGAGGGAAGAGACCCAGTACTTC.